This T cell receptor (beta chain) originates from a study of blood T cell repertoires in COVID-19. The overall study: Material from acute and convalescent COVID-19 was sourced from the United States, Italy and Spain. Sources were T cells, B-cell-depleted T cells, or PBMCs; the material itself was cDNA or gDNA.

There are 13 residues in the CDR3. Trimming shortened V by 9 bases and J by 3 bases, and 14 bases separated the two germline ends. In germline, CDR1 is KGHDR, CDR2 SFDVKD. How the authors handled the data: Amplification of reference gene primers was used by the study to estimate nucleated cell counts. TCRdb keeps only in-frame clones here, not all; method: immunoSEQ multiplex PCR. That table gives V, J and clone size, and the DNA gave D and trimming. The sample shows tens of thousands of clones, around 76% of them seen only once. The genes are TRBV24-1 and TRBJ2-7; D possibly corresponds to TRBD1 (6 bases). The TCR originated in a woman aged 55-69 years with acute or convalescent COVID-19. Material: peripheral blood. The CDR3 DNA sequence: TGTGCCACCGCGGACAGAGATATCTACGAGCAGTACTTC. It is translated as CATADRDIYEQYF.